This TCR beta chain was observed in a study of blood T cell repertoires in COVID-19. In the study overall: COVID-19 samples, acute and convalescent, were from the United States, Italy and Spain. PBMCs, B-cell-depleted T cells, or T cells provided the cDNA or gDNA that made up the material.

Germline lookup yields CDR1 SNHLY and CDR2 FYNNEI. V lost 10 bases, J lost 5 bases, and 16 bases stayed unmatched. The CDR3 sequence is 16 residues long. This clone appeared once. Data came from immunoSEQ multiplex PCR; TCRdb stores just in-frame clones and leaves some out. Of 180,000 or so clones listed, about 83% are singletons. The TCR comes from a person between 65 and 80 years old with COVID-19, enrolled during active disease. Input material: peripheral blood. The chain links TRBV2 to TRBJ2-3; 9 bases are a match to TRBD2. CDR3 sequence reads: CANTRDSGGRVDTQYF. The CDR3 nucleotides are TGTGCCAACACCCGGGATAGCGGGGGTAGAGTAGATACGCAGTATTTT.